These 20 T cell receptor beta chains were sequenced from one sample in a study of control samples from healthy donors and cancer patients (dated by TCRdb to about 2020). Library preparation was by the immunoSEQ multiplex PCR assay. TCRdb mirrors the immuneACCESS table, restricted to in-frame sequences. Some clones are absent from its copies; in checked studies, under half trace to an unresolved V gene, and the reason for the others is unknown. The sample yields about 79,000 clones; 93% were counted once. The ten largest account for 0.95% to 1.5% of the sample. The sequenced sample consisted of PBMCs. All receptors come from a woman in her thirties or forties with lung cancer.

The V and J genes are TRBV6-5 and TRBJ1-1; D is ambiguous. The CDR3 extends over 12 amino acids. From germline, CDR1 is MNHEY and CDR2 SVGAGI. Trimming took 4 bases from V and 7 from J, leaving 10 bases between them. CDR3 in DNA: TGTGCCAGCAGTTTAACGGAGAGTGAAGCTTTCTTT. Translated: CASSLTESEAFF.

This clone is a singleton in its sample. The chain employs TRBV27 and TRBJ2-7; the D gene is possibly TRBD1 (6 bases). Looked up from germline, CDR1 is MNHEY and CDR2 is SMNVEV (reference sequence). Between the trimmed V and J ends, which lost 5 bases and 8 bases, there was a span of 22 bases. The CDR3 consists of 15 residues. The CDR3 here is CASSGYETGLPKQYF. The CDR3 DNA is TGTGCCAGCAGTGGATACGAAACAGGGCTGCCGAAGCAGTACTTC.

This clone was seen once. Compared with germline, one end of the junction differs, possibly owing to a read error. V usage is TRBV7-7 and J usage is TRBJ1-3; 9 nucleotides agree with TRBD1. The CDR3 runs 13 residues. Per the germline V gene, CDR1 is SSHAT and CDR2 is FNYEAQ (reference sequence). CDR3 DNA sequence: TGTGCTAGCAGCCCAGACAGGGGGGACACCATATATTTT. It yields the protein CASSPDRGDTIYF.

The rearrangement uses TRBV3-1 (or the pseudogene TRBV3-2) and TRBJ1-2, with D unclear. The CDR3 totals 12 residues. Trimming stripped 4 bases from V and 7 bases from J, with 10 bases between. CDR1 is LGHDT, CDR2 YNNKEL, per germline (reference sequence). DNA of the CDR3: TGTGCCAGCAGCCCCGATCGCTCTGGCTACACCTTC. Its translation is CASSPDRSGYTF.

The chain employs TRBV4-1 and TRBJ2-1, with D perhaps matching TRBD1 (5 bases). This CDR3 has 17 residues. Trimming removed 4 bases at V and 3 bases at J, with 19 bases between. From germline, CDR1 is MGHRA and CDR2 YSYEKL. The CDR3 nucleotides are TGCGCCAGCAGCCGTTCCCCGACAGAGGTTTTCTACAATGAGCAGTTCTTC. Translated, it gives CASSRSPTEVFYNEQFF.

V and J are TRBV28 and TRBJ1-5; D not certain. The CDR3 consists of 14 residues. CDR1 and CDR2 from the germline V gene are MDHEN and SYDVKM. V shed 6 bases and J shed 1 base, with 10 bases lying between them. The CDR3 DNA reads TGTGCCAGCAGAAATTTGAGGAGCAATCAGCCCCAGCATTTT. This gives the protein CASRNLRSNQPQHF.

The V gene is TRBV18, the J gene TRBJ2-2; D is possibly TRBD1 (6 bases). The germline V gene encodes CDR1 KGHSH and CDR2 LQKENI. Trimming left V 2 bases short and J 1 base short, with 11 bases between. CDR3 size: 16 residues. CDR3 protein: CASSPYRTENTGELFF. The CDR3 DNA sequence: TGTGCCAGCTCACCATATCGGACAGAGAACACCGGGGAGCTGTTTTTT.

V usage is TRBV6-5 and J usage is TRBJ1-1; possible D gene TRBD1, 5 bases. CDR1 is MNHEY, CDR2 SVGAGI, per germline. V lost 6 bases to trimming and J lost 4 bases, with 9 bases between them. The CDR3 consists of 12 residues. CDR3 loop: CASSSGGTEAFF. The CDR3 nucleotides read TGTGCCAGCAGCTCCGGGGGCACTGAAGCTTTCTTT.

The chain is built from TRBV27 and TRBJ1-6; maybe TRBD1 (6 bases). CDR1 is MNHEY and CDR2 is SMNVEV in the germline V gene (reference sequence). With 2 bases removed from V and 8 bases from J, the gap between germline ends came to 13 bases. The CDR3 runs 15 residues. In DNA, the CDR3 is TGTGCCAGCAGTTTACTCGACAGGATGGATTCACCCCTCCACTTT. Protein sequence: CASSLLDRMDSPLHF.

This clone was found once. The V gene is TRBV5-8, the J gene TRBJ2-3; 10 nucleotides line up with TRBD2. The germline V gene has CDR1 SGHTS and CDR2 YDEGEE. The junction had 5 bases not matched to a gene; V was cut back by 0 bases and J by 4 bases. This CDR3 is built from 16 residues. CDR3 sequence reads: CASSLAPGLASDTQYF. The CDR3 DNA reads as TGTGCCAGCAGCTTGGCCCCGGGACTAGCGTCAGATACGCAGTATTTT.

This clone was recorded once. The CDR3 DNA follows: TGTGCCAGCACCTCGGTAGGGGGCCCCCAGCAGTACTTC. This sequence encodes CASTSVGGPQQYF. The chain links TRBV6-5 to TRBJ2-5; the match to TRBD1 covers 7 bases. The CDR3 consists of 13 residues. Germline V gene sequence: CDR1 MNHEY, CDR2 SVGAGI. J was trimmed by 11 bases and V by 7 bases; bases with no gene match: 13.

J is TRBJ1-1 and V is TRBV9, with 8 bases that match TRBD1. V shed 0 bases and J 4 bases; nucleotides not matched to a gene: 5. Germline values: CDR1 SGDLS, CDR2 YYNGEE. This CDR3 has 15 residues. CDR3 protein: CASSVAGQGGTEAFF. In DNA form, the CDR3 reads TGTGCCAGCAGCGTAGCTGGACAGGGAGGCACTGAAGCTTTCTTT.

The chain uses TRBV5-8 and TRBJ1-5, with D unclear. The CDR3 is 13 residues long. Germline lookup yields CDR1 SGHTS and CDR2 YDEGEE. V was cut by 0 bases and J by 4 bases, with 5 bases left in between. As DNA, the CDR3 is TGTGCCAGCAGCTTGGCGGGAAATCAGCCCCAGCATTTT. This gives the protein CASSLAGNQPQHF.

The chain links TRBV6-4 to TRBJ2-7; D possibly corresponds to TRBD1 (5 bases). Germline loops: CDR1 MRHNA, CDR2 SNTAGT. This CDR3 is 15 amino acids long. The V end was cut by 6 bases, the J end by 0 bases, with 15 bases between. The CDR3 nucleotides read TGTGCCAGCAGGCCAATACAGGATAGCTCCTACGAGCAGTACTTC. Translation gives CASRPIQDSSYEQYF.

The V call is TRBV7-9, the J call TRBJ2-1; 14 bases match TRBD2. The CDR3 covers 17 residues. CDR1 is SEHNR and CDR2 is FQNEAQ in the germline V gene (reference sequence). V lost 6 bases, J lost 7 bases, and 11 bases stayed unmatched. CDR3 protein: CASRPGLAGAEENEQFF. The DNA of the CDR3 is TGTGCCAGCAGACCGGGACTAGCGGGGGCCGAAGAAAATGAGCAGTTCTTC.

The chain couples TRBV6-4 to TRBJ1-2; D gene uncertain. Germline V gives CDR1 MRHNA, CDR2 SNTAGT. V lost 2 bases to trimming and J lost 4 bases, with 14 bases between them. The CDR3 has 15 amino acids. For the CDR3, the DNA is TGTGCCAGCAGTGACGGGCCCACCCCTAGCTATGGCTACACCTTC. As protein: CASSDGPTPSYGYTF.

The chain joins TRBV18 to TRBJ2-1; TRBD1 aligns across 8 bases. J lost 1 base, V lost 3 bases, and 2 bases had no gene match. Germline V CDR1 and CDR2: KGHSH, LQKENI. The CDR3 is 15 residues long. CDR3 in amino acids: CASSPTGGSYNEQFF. In DNA, the CDR3 is TGTGCCAGCTCACCCACAGGGGGGTCCTACAATGAGCAGTTCTTC.

The table lists this clone with a count of one. The chain carries TRBV11-2 and TRBJ2-1, with a tentative D call TRBD1 (6 bases). The germline V gene has CDR1 SGHAT and CDR2 FQNNGV. Trimming cost V 0 bases and J 5 bases, with 8 bases left between them. This CDR3 is 14 amino acids long. CDR3 sequence reads: CASSLDRTDNEQFF. The CDR3 nucleotides are TGTGCCAGCAGCTTAGATAGGACAGACAATGAGCAGTTCTTC. The complete variable domain, with remaining parts taken from reference TRBV11-2 and TRBJ2-1, reads EAGVAQSPRYKIIEKRQSVAFWCNPISGHATLYWYQQILGQGPKLLIQFQNNGVVDDSQLPKDRFSAERLKGVDSTLKIQPAKLEDSAVYLCASSLDRTDNEQFFGPGTRLTVL.

The gene calls are TRBV3-1 (or the pseudogene TRBV3-2) and TRBJ2-7; D ambiguous. Germline-derived CDR1 and CDR2 are LGHDT and YNNKEL (reference sequence). Trimming shortened V by 1 base and J by 3 bases, and 7 bases separated the two germline ends. The CDR3 is made up of 13 amino acids. The CDR3 nucleotides are TGTGCCAGCAGCCAAGGGCACTTCTACGAGCAGTACTTC. Its protein is CASSQGHFYEQYF.

The chain is built from TRBV2 and TRBJ1-2, with 9 bases lining up with TRBD1. This CDR3 has 18 amino acids. Germline values: CDR1 SNHLY, CDR2 FYNNEI. After removal of 1 base from V and 8 bases from J, the junction contained 17 bases not matched to a gene. CDR3 sequence (DNA): TGTGCCAGCAGTGAAGTACTGCCGGGACAGGGTAGGCCTAAGGGCTACACCTTC. As protein: CASSEVLPGQGRPKGYTF. The full variable domain, completed using reference TRBV2 and TRBJ1-2, is EPEVTQTPSHQVTQMGQEVILRCVPISNHLYFYWYRQILGQKVEFLVSFYNNEISEKSEIFDDQFSVERPDGSNFTLKIRSTKLEDSAMYFCASSEVLPGQGRPKGYTFGSGTRLTVV.